This is a list of T cell receptor beta chains from one sample in a study of T cell repertoires in cytomegalovirus infection. These TCRs are of unknown antigen specificity. MiXCR, run by TCRdb on the reads, gives a single entry per CDR3 protein. The sample records about 830,000 distinct CDR3 sequences, roughly 33% being singletons. The starting material was cultured CD8+ T cells from PBMCs, obtained from culture after CMV antigen stimulation. These receptors came from a human donor in good health (CMV status not recorded). Some clones in this sample may be carry-over from other donors' samples. The CDR3 runs from the conserved cysteine through the conserved F or W. A D gene is named only where the DNA matches it firmly. Expanded clones are given a class, and other clones once, few, many or no size at all.

D gene	J gene	clone size	V gene	CDR3 DNA	CDR3 protein
TRBD2	TRBJ2-2	many	TRBV7-2	TGTGCCAGCAGCTACACATCGTCTAGCGGGGGGGCGGGATCCGGGGAGCTGTTTTTT	CASSYTSSSGGAGSGELFF
-	TRBJ2-1	few	TRBV27	TGTGCCAGCAGTTTATTTGCCGGGGTTGAGCAGTTCTTC	CASSLFAGVEQFF
-	TRBJ2-7	-	TRBV2	TGTGCCAGCAGGGAAGGTCGGTCCTACGAGCAGTACTTC	CASREGRSYEQYF
TRBD1	TRBJ2-1	-	TRBV11-3	TGTGCCAGCAGCGCGGGACAGGGGATAGTCAATGAGCAGTTCTTC	CASSAGQGIVNEQFF
-	TRBJ2-3	few	TRBV24-1	TGTGCCACCAGTGATCAGGAGGGTGCGGATACGCAGTATTTT	CATSDQEGADTQYF
-	TRBJ2-3	-	TRBV24-1	TGTGCCACCAGTGATTTACGGGTAACAGATACGCAGTATTTT	CATSDLRVTDTQYF
-	TRBJ2-5	few	TRBV6-5	TGTGCCAGCAGTACCCCCGGCAGGGAGACCCAGTACTTC	CASSTPGRETQYF
-	TRBJ1-1	few	TRBV7-6	TGTGCCAGCAGCTTAGAAGTAGTAGGGCCGAACACTGAAGCTTTCTTT	CASSLEVVGPNTEAFF
TRBD1	TRBJ2-5	few	TRBV6-1	TGTGCCAGCAGAGGGGGCAAGTATCCCCAAGAGACCCAGTACTTC	CASRGGKYPQETQYF
TRBD1	TRBJ1-1	-	TRBV7-9	TGTGCCAGCAGCTTAGGCTTTGCGGACAGGGGGCGTGGGGTCACTGAAGCTTTCTTT	CASSLGFADRGRGVTEAFF
-	TRBJ1-3	-	TRBV9	TGTGCCAGCAGCCGACCCGATGGGGGCCCTTCGGGAAACACCATATATTTT	CASSRPDGGPSGNTIYF
TRBD1	TRBJ1-1	many	TRBV12-3/TRBV12-4	TGTGCCAGCAGTTTAGGCCCCGACAGGGCCACTGAAGCTTTCTTT	CASSLGPDRATEAFF
-	TRBJ2-1	many	TRBV7-2	TGTGCCAGCAGCCGGGGTGAGCAGTTCTTC	CASSRGEQFF
-	TRBJ2-3	few	TRBV27	TGTGCCAGCAGTCGACTACCGGGCGCAGATACGCAGTATTTT	CASSRLPGADTQYF
TRBD2	TRBJ2-1	few	TRBV7-9	TGTGCCAGCACCCTCGCGAGCGGGGGGTCCCCTCAAAGGGACGATGAGCAGTTCTTC	CASTLASGGSPQRDDEQFF
-	TRBJ1-1	-	TRBV5-6	TGTGCCTACGTTCGGAGGGCAGCCATGAACACTGAAGCTTTCTTT	CAYVRRAAMNTEAFF
TRBD2	TRBJ2-1	-	TRBV19	TGTGCCAGTAGTCACCCGGGAGGTGAGCAGTTCTTC	CASSHPGGEQFF
-	TRBJ2-2	few	TRBV6-2/TRBV6-3	TGTGCCAGCAGTCAATGGGACATCCAGAACACCGGGGAGCTGTTTTTT	CASSQWDIQNTGELFF
-	TRBJ2-5	-	TRBV28	TGTGCCAGCACCGACTTGAGGGAGACCCAGTACTTC	CASTDLRETQYF
-	TRBJ2-7	-	TRBV12-3/TRBV12-4	TGTGCCAGCGCTCAAGGACGGGGCCCCTCCTACGAGCAGTACTTC	CASAQGRGPSYEQYF
-	TRBJ2-1	few	TRBV7-8	TGTGCCAGCAGCTTAAGGACAGGGAGGGATGAGCAGTTCTTC	CASSLRTGRDEQFF
-	TRBJ1-2	-	TRBV19	TGTGCCAGTAGTATAGGCCTAAGCGGTGGCTACACCTTC	CASSIGLSGGYTF
-	TRBJ1-1	-	TRBV7-4	TGTGCCAGCAGACGGACCGCTGAAGCTTTCTTT	CASRRTAEAFF
-	TRBJ1-1	-	TRBV19	TGTGCCAGTAGTACATCTTTGGTCGGTAACACTGAAGCTTTCTTT	CASSTSLVGNTEAFF
-	TRBJ1-6	-	TRBV12-3/TRBV12-4	TGTGCCAGCACCGGGGGACGGATCAATTCACCCCTCCACTTT	CASTGGRINSPLHF
TRBD1	TRBJ1-6	few	TRBV7-2	TGTGCCAGCAGCTTAGGGACAGGGGACTATAATTCACCCCTCCACTTT	CASSLGTGDYNSPLHF
TRBD1	TRBJ2-1	-	TRBV6-1	TGTGCCACCCCTCTCGGACAGGGAGGCAATGAGCAGTTCTTC	CATPLGQGGNEQFF
-	TRBJ1-1	-	TRBV28	TGTGCCAGCAGTTTAGACGGGGGCGGGGGCACTGAAGCTTTCTTT	CASSLDGGGGTEAFF